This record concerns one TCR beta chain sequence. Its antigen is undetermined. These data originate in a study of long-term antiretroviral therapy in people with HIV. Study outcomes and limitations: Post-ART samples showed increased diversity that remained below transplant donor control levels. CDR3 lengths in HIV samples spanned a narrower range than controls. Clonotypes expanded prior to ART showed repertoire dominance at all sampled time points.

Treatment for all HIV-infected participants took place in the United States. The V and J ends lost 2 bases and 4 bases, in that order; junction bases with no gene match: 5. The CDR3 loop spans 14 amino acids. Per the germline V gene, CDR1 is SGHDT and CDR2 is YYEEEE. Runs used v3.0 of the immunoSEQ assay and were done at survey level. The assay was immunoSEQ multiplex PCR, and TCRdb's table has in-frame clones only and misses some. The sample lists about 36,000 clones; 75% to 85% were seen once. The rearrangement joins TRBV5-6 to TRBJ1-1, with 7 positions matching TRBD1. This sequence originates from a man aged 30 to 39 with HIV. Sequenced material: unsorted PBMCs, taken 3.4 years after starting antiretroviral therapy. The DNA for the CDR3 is TGTGCCAGCAGCTTCGACAGGGCGGTCACTGAAGCTTTCTTT. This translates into CASSFDRAVTEAFF.